A single sample is the source of the 5 T cell receptor beta chains below, sequenced in a study of control samples from healthy donors and cancer patients. Clones were sequenced by immunoSEQ multiplex PCR, and TCRdb holds only the in-frame ones, with some missing. Among 100,000 to 150,000 clones listed, around nine tenths were seen once. Sequencing was done on a sample of PBMCs. Receptor source: a man between 45 and 60 years old with head and neck cancer.

V gene TRBV5-1 combines with J gene TRBJ2-3, with D unclear. The CDR3 totals 13 residues. Germline-derived CDR1 and CDR2 are SGHRS and YFSETQ. Trimming pared 2 bases from V and 1 base from J, leaving 5 bases between. As DNA, the CDR3 is TGCGCCAGCAGCTTATACCGCACAGATACGCAGTATTTT. Translating it yields CASSLYRTDTQYF.

In DNA form, the CDR3 reads TGTGCCAGCTCCTTATACGGACAGGGCAATCAGCCCCAGCATTTT. Protein: CASSLYGQGNQPQHF. V is TRBV18 and J is TRBJ1-5; TRBD1 agrees at 7 bases. Germline CDR1 reads KGHSH; CDR2 reads LQKENI. V dropped 6 bases and J dropped 2; count of bases not matched to a gene: 7. The CDR3 has 15 amino acids.

The V and J genes are TRBV18 and TRBJ1-1; 8 bases fit TRBD1. V lost 8 bases and J lost 1; bases outside the gene matches: 6. There are 14 residues in the CDR3. Germline V lookup: CDR1 KGHSH, CDR2 LQKENI. CDR3 DNA sequence: TGTGCCAGCACAAGACAGGGGACGAACACTGAAGCTTTCTTT. It encodes CASTRQGTNTEAFF.

The chain joins TRBV27 to TRBJ2-5; D perhaps matches TRBD2 (7 bases). The CDR3 length is 15 residues. Germline V gene sequence: CDR1 MNHEY, CDR2 SMNVEV (reference sequence). V lost 2 bases and J 2 bases, leaving 12 bases between the germline ends. CDR3 loop: CASSLQGREQETQYF. In nucleotides, the CDR3 is TGTGCCAGCAGTTTACAGGGGAGGGAACAAGAGACCCAGTACTTC.

The chain has TRBV29-1 and TRBJ2-2; 9 nucleotides agree with TRBD2. The CDR3 has 16 residues. V was pared by 4 bases and J by 2 bases, with 8 bases of the junction left unmatched. Germline CDR1 reads SQVTM; CDR2 reads ANQGSEA. The CDR3 spells CSVASGLATNTGELFF. CDR3 bases: TGCAGCGTTGCGTCCGGACTAGCGACCAACACCGGGGAGCTGTTTTTT.